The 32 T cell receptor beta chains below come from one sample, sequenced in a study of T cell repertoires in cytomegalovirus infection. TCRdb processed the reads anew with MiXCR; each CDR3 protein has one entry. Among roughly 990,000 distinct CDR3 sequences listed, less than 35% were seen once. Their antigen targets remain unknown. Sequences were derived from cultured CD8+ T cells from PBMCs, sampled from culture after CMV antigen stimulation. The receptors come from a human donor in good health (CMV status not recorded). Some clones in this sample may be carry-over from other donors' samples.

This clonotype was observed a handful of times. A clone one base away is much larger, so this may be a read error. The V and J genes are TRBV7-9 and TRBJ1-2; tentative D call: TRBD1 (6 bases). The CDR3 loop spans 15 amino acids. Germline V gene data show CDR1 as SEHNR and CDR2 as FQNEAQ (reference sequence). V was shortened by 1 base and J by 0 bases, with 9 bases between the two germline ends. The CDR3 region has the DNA TGTGCCAGCAGCTTAGGGACAGATACTAACTATGGCTACACCTTC. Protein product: CASSLGTDTNYGYTF.

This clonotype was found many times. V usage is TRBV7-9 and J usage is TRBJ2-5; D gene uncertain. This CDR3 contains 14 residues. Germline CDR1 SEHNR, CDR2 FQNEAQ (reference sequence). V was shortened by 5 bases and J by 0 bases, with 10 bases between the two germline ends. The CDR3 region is CASSDEGYQETQYF. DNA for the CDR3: TGTGCCAGCAGCGATGAAGGGTACCAAGAGACCCAGTACTTC.

In DNA form, the CDR3 reads TGTGCCAGCAGCTTAGAAGGGGGTACAGTCAATGAGCAGTTCTTC. It encodes CASSLEGGTVNEQFF. The rearrangement links TRBV7-6 to TRBJ2-1, with a tentative D call TRBD1 (6 bases). The V gene lost 1 base and the J gene lost 6 bases, with 13 bases spanning the gap. Germline loops: CDR1 SGHVS, CDR2 FNYEAQ. The CDR3 spans 15 residues.

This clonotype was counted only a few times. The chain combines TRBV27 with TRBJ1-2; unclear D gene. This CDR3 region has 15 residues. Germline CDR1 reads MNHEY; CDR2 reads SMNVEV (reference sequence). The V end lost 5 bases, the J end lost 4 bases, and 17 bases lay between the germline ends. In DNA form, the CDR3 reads TGTGCCAGCAGTGCCCTCAGAGAACCGGCCTATGGCTACACCTTC. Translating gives CASSALREPAYGYTF.

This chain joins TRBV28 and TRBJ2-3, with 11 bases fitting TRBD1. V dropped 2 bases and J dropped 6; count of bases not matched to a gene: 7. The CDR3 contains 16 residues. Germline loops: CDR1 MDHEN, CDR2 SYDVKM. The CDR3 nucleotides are TGTGCCAGCAGTTTAGAAGGACAGGGGGCCTATGATACGCAGTATTTT. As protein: CASSLEGQGAYDTQYF.

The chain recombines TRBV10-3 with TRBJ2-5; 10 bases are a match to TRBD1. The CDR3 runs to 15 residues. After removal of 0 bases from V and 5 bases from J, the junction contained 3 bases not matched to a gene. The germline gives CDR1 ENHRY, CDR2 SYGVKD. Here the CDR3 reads CAISESTGGRETQYF. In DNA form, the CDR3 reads TGTGCCATCAGTGAGTCGACAGGGGGCCGGGAGACCCAGTACTTC.

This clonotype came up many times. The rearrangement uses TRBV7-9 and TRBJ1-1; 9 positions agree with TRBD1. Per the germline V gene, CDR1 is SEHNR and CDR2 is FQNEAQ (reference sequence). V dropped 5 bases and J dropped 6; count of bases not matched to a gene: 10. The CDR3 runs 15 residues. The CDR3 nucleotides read TGTGCCAGCAGCATCCGGGACAGGGATATCGCTGAAGCTTTCTTT. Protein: CASSIRDRDIAEAFF.

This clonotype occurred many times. CDR3 loop: CASSPTTLEGTQYF. The CDR3 DNA reads as TGTGCCAGCAGTCCTACGACCCTGGAGGGGACCCAGTACTTC. The rearrangement links TRBV7-9 to TRBJ2-5; D is perhaps TRBD2 (6 bases). The ends were cut back, 6 bases at V and 7 bases at J, with 18 bases in the middle. The V gene's germline CDR1 is SEHNR and CDR2 FQNEAQ (reference sequence). The CDR3 spans 14 residues.

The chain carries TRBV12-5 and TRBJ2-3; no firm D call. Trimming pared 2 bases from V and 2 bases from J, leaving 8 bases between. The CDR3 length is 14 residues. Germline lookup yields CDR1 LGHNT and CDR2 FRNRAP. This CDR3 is CASGLTVSTDTQYF. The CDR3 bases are TGTGCTAGTGGTTTGACGGTATCCACAGATACGCAGTATTTT.

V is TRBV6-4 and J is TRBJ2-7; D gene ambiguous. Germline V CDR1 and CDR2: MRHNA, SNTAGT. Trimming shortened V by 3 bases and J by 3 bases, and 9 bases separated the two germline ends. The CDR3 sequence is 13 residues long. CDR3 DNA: TGTGCCAGCAGTGAGCTCCCCAGCTACGAGCAGTACTTC. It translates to CASSELPSYEQYF.

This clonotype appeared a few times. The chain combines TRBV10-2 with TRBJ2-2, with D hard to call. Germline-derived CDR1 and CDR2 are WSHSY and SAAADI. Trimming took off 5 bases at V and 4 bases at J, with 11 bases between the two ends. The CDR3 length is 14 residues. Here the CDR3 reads CASSRRPSTGELFF. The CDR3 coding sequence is TGCGCCAGCAGTCGGAGACCTAGCACCGGGGAGCTGTTTTTT.

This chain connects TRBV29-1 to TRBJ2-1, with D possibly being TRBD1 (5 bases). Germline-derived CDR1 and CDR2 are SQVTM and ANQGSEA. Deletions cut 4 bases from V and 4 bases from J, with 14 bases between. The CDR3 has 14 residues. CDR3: CSVGRQGLYNEQFF. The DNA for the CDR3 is TGCAGCGTTGGACGGCAGGGTTTATACAATGAGCAGTTCTTC.

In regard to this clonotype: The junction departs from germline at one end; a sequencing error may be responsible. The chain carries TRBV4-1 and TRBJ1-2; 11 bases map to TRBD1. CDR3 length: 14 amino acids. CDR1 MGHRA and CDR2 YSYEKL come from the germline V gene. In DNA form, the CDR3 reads TGTGCCAGCTTTTCCCCGGGACAGGGGGATGGCTACGCCTTC. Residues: CASFSPGQGDGYAF.

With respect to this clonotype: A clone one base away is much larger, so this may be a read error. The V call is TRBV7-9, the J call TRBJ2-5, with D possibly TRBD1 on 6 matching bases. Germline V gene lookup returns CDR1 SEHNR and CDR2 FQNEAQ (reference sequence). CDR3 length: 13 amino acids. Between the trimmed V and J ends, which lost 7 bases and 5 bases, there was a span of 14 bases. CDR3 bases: TGTGCCAGCAACAGCAGGGGACCGGAGACCCAGTACTTC. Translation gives CASNSRGPETQYF.

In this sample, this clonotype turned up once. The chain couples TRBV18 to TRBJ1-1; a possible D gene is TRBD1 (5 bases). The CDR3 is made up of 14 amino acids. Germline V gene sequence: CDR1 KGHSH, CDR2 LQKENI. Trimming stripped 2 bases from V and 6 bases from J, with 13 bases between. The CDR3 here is CASSPIRVRAEAFF. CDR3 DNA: TGTGCCAGCTCACCAATCAGGGTTCGGGCTGAAGCTTTCTTT.

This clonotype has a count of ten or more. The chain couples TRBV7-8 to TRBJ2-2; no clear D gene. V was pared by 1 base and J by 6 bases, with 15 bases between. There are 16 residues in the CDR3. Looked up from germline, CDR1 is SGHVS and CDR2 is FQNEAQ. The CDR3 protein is CASSLEGRYSPGELFF. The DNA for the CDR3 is TGTGCCAGCAGCTTAGAGGGTAGATATTCTCCCGGGGAGCTGTTTTTT.

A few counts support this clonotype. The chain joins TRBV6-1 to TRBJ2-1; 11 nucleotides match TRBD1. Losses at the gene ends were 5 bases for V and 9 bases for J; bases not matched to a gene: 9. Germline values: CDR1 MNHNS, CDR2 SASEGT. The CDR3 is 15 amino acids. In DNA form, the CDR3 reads TGTGCCAGCAGTTTAGGACAGGGGGCTATTTCTGAGCAGTTCTTC. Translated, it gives CASSLGQGAISEQFF.

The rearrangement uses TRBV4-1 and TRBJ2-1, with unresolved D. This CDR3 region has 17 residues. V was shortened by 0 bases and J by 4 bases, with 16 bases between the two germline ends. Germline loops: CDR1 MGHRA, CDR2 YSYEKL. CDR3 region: CASSQEVPRIPYNEQFF. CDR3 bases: TGCGCCAGCAGCCAAGAAGTGCCCAGGATCCCTTACAATGAGCAGTTCTTC.

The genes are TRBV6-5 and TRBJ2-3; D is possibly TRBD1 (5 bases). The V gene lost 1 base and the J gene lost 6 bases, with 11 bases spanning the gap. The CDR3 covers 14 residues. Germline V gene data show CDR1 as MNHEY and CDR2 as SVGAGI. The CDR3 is CASSYLGLGDTQYF. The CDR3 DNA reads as TGTGCCAGCAGTTACTTGGGGCTAGGGGATACGCAGTATTTT.

The CDR3 DNA reads as TGCAGCGGGCCCCGTCGAATTAGGCAAGATACGCAGTATTTT. The encoded protein is CSGPRRIRQDTQYF. The chain has TRBV29-1 and TRBJ2-3; no firm D call. Germline lookup yields CDR1 SQVTM and CDR2 ANQGSEA. V was pared by 7 bases and J by 5 bases, with 19 bases between. The CDR3 extends over 14 amino acids.

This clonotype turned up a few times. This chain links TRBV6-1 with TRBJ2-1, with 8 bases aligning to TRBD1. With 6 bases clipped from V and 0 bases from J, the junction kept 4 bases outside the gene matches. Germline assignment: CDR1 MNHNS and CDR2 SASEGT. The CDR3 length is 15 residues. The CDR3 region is CASSGGTGSYNEQFF. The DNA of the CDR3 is TGTGCCAGCAGCGGCGGGACAGGCTCCTACAATGAGCAGTTCTTC.

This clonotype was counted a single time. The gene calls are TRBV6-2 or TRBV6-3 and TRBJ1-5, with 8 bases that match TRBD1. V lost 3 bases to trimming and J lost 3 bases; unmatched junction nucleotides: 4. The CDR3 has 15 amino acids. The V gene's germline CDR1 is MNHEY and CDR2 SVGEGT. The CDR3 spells CASSYHRGINQPQHF. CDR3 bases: TGTGCCAGCAGTTATCACAGGGGGATCAATCAGCCCCAGCATTTT.

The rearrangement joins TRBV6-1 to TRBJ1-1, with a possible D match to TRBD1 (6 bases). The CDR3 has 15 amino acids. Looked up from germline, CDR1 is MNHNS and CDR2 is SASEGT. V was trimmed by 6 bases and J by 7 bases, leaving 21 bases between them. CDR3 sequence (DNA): TGTGCCAGCAGCGAACTGATTCTCGGGGGCATTGAAGCTTTCTTT. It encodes CASSELILGGIEAFF.

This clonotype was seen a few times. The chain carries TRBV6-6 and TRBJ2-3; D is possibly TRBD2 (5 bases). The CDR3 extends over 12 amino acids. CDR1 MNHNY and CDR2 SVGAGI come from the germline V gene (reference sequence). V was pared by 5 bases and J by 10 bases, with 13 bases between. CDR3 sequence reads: CASSPDYTPQYF. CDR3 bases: TGTGCCAGCAGTCCCGACTATACCCCGCAGTATTTT.

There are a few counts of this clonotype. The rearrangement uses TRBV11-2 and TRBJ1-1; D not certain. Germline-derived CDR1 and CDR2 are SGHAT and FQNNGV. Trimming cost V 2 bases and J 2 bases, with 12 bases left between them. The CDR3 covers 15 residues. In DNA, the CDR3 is TGTGCCAGCAGCTTATCCTCAGGAGTTAACACTGAAGCTTTCTTT. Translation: CASSLSSGVNTEAFF.

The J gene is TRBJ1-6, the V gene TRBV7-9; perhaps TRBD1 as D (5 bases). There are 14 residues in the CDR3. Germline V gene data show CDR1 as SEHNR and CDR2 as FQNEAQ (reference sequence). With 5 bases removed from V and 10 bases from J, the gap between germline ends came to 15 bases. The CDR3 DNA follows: TGTGCCAGCAGCGGCGGGGGGTTGGGCTCACCCCTCCACTTT. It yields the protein CASSGGGLGSPLHF.

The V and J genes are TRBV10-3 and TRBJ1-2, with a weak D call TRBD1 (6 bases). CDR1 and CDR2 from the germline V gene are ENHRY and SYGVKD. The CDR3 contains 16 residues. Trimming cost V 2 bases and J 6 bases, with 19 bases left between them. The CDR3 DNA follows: TGTGCCATCAGTGAGGTTCTTCGGGGGCAGATGGATGGCTACACCTTC. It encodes CAISEVLRGQMDGYTF.

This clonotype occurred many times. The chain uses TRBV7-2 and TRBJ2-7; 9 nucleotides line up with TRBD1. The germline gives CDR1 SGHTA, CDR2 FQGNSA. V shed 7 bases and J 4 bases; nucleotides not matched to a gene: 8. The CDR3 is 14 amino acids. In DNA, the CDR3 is TGTGCCAGCAACTCGGGACAGGGATATTACGAGCAGTACGTC. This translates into CASNSGQGYYEQYV.

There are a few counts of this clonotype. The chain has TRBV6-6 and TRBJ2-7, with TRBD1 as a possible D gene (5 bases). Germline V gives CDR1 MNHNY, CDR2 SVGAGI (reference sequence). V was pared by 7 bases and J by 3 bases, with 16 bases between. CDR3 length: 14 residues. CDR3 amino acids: CASTLDRSNYEQYV. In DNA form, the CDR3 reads TGTGCCAGCACCCTCGACAGATCTAACTACGAGCAGTACGTC.

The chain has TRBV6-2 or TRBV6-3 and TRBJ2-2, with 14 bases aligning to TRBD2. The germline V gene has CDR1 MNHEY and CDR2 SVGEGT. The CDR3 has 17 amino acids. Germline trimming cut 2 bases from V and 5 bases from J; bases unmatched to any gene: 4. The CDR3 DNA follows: TGTGCCAGCAGTTACCCCCGACTAGCGGGAGGGACCGGGGAGCTGTTTTTT. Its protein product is CASSYPRLAGGTGELFF.

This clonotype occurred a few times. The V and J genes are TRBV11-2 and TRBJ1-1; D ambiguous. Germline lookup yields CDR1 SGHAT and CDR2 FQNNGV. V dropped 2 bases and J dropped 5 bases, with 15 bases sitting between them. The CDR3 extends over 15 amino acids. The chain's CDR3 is CASSLRVVSGTEAFF. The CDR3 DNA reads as TGTGCCAGCAGCTTAAGAGTGGTGTCTGGAACTGAAGCTTTCTTT.

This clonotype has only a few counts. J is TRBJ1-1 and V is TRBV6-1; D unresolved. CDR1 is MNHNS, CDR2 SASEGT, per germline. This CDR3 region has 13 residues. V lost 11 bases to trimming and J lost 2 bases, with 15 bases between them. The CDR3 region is CAVTAPYNTEAFF. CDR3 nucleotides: TGTGCCGTTACGGCACCTTATAACACTGAAGCTTTCTTT.